The 25 T cell receptor beta chains presented below share a single source sample, sequenced in a study of T cells in Graves' hyperthyroidism and ophthalmopathy (dated by TCRdb to 2018 to 2020). Library generation was performed with multiplex PCR. This sample was sequenced with an Illumina HiSeq 2000. TCR beta CDR3 regions were amplified from RNA transcripts. A first-round RT-PCR of the TCR CDR3 used the HTBI primer set with the Qiagen OneStep RT-PCR kit. TCRdb trimmed public reads at Q25 via fastp, called clones via MiXCR and kept in-frame beta chains. Here each entry gathers all rows of one CDR3 protein and keeps the most common genes and DNA. The sample table holds over 450,000 distinct CDR3 sequences, of which approximately 15% were seen once. The ten largest make up around 17% of the sample. Material for sequencing was blood. These receptors originate from a woman between 18 and 29 years old with Graves' hyperthyroidism.

This clonotype has a count of ten or more. V usage is TRBV6-2 or TRBV6-3 and J usage is TRBJ2-7, with D tentatively TRBD1 (6 bases). The germline V and J ends were trimmed by 4 bases and 5 bases, with 12 bases remaining between them. Germline assignment: CDR1 MNHEY and CDR2 SVGEGT. There are 13 residues in the CDR3. DNA of the CDR3: TGTGCCAGCAGTTCCAGGGGCAGCGACGAGCAGTACGTC. It is translated as CASSSRGSDEQYV.

In this sample, this clonotype turned up many times. The chain couples TRBV14 to TRBJ2-1, with 9 bases aligning to TRBD1. There are 18 residues in the CDR3. Losses at the gene ends were 2 bases for V and 5 bases for J; bases not matched to a gene: 13. Germline loops: CDR1 SGHDN, CDR2 FVKESK. The CDR3 DNA reads TGTGCCAGCAGCCAATTAATTTTTAGGGGACAGGGAGACAATGAGCAGTTCTTC. Amino acids: CASSQLIFRGQGDNEQFF.

This clonotype was observed a handful of times. The chain joins TRBV25-1 to TRBJ2-1; D is perhaps TRBD1 (6 bases). This CDR3 has 16 residues. Trimming pared 3 bases from V and 2 bases from J, leaving 14 bases between. Per the germline V gene, CDR1 is MGHDK and CDR2 is SYGVNS. The chain's CDR3 is CASSDSTGPPYNEQFF. The CDR3 coding sequence is TGTGCCAGCAGTGACTCAACAGGGCCCCCCTACAATGAGCAGTTCTTC.

In its sample, this clonotype was seen many times. The chain employs TRBV11-2 and TRBJ2-7, with 8 bases aligning to TRBD2. Unmatched junction bases numbered 10, after V lost 3 bases and J lost 3 bases. CDR1 and CDR2 from the germline V gene are SGHAT and FQNNGV. This CDR3 spans 16 amino acids. CDR3 sequence reads: CASSLGMAGGGYEQYV. As DNA, the CDR3 is TGTGCCAGCAGCTTGGGGATGGCGGGAGGAGGCTACGAGCAGTACGTC.

This clonotype was detected ten times or more. J is TRBJ1-4 and V is TRBV27; possibly TRBD1 for D (5 bases). The CDR3 covers 16 residues. V was clipped by 2 bases and J by 8 bases, with 18 bases between them. The V gene's germline CDR1 is MNHEY and CDR2 SMNVEV (reference sequence). This chain's CDR3 is CASSLNPAGRKEKLFF. As DNA, the CDR3 is TGTGCCAGCAGTTTAAATCCCGCGGGGCGGAAAGAAAAACTGTTTTTT.

This clonotype was seen ten or more times. The chain joins TRBV18 to TRBJ1-1; TRBD1 agrees at 7 bases. The germline V gene has CDR1 KGHSH and CDR2 LQKENI. This CDR3 has 14 residues. V gave up 6 bases and J gave up 6 bases; unmatched junction bases: 10. The DNA for the CDR3 is TGTGCCAGCTCGACGACAGGGAGGCCGGCTGAAGCTTTCTTT. It encodes CASSTTGRPAEAFF.

This clonotype was observed at least ten times. V and J are TRBV20-1 and TRBJ1-2; the match to TRBD1 covers 8 bases. Per germline, CDR1 DFQATT and CDR2 SNEGSKA (reference sequence). The CDR3 runs 14 residues. The ends lost 2 bases at V and 1 base at J; junction bases unmatched: 3. CDR3 coding DNA: TGCAGTGCTAGATACGACAGGGGTAACTATGGCTACACCTTC. It translates to CSARYDRGNYGYTF.

The chain recombines TRBV11-3 with TRBJ2-3, with TRBD2 identical over 11 bases. V lost 5 bases and J lost 2; bases outside the gene matches: 6. Germline V gene lookup returns CDR1 SGHNT and CDR2 YENEEA. This CDR3 has 16 residues. CDR3 sequence reads: CASSPGTSGNTDTQYF. The CDR3 DNA reads TGTGCCAGCAGCCCGGGGACTAGCGGAAACACAGATACGCAGTATTTT.

This clonotype was counted at least ten times. The chain couples TRBV11-2 to TRBJ1-6; D is unresolved. The V gene lost 7 bases and the J gene lost 17 bases, with 21 bases spanning the gap. The CDR3 totals 13 residues. The V gene's germline CDR1 is SGHAT and CDR2 FQNNGV. CDR3: CASTVPGAPVVHF. For the CDR3, the DNA is TGTGCCAGCACCGTCCCCGGAGCCCCGGTCGTCCACTTT.

The chain links TRBV30 to TRBJ2-7; D is ambiguous. This CDR3 region has 12 residues. Trimming cost V 0 bases and J 3 bases, with 6 bases left between them. The germline V gene encodes CDR1 GTSNPN and CDR2 SVGIG (reference sequence). In DNA, the CDR3 is TGTGCCTGGAGTGTATCGGGCTACGAGCAGTACTTC. Its translation is CAWSVSGYEQYF.

There are many counts of this clonotype. This sequence joins TRBV27 and TRBJ2-1; D possibly corresponds to TRBD1 (5 bases). The CDR3 sequence is 14 residues long. V was clipped by 3 bases and J by 3 bases, with 9 bases between them. Germline V lookup: CDR1 MNHEY, CDR2 SMNVEV (reference sequence). The chain's CDR3 is CASSFLTDYNEQFF. The CDR3 DNA reads TGTGCCAGCAGTTTTCTGACAGACTACAATGAGCAGTTCTTC.

This clonotype was detected a few times. The chain combines TRBV29-1 with TRBJ1-4; 7 bases align to TRBD1. Losses at the gene ends were 4 bases for V and 7 bases for J; bases not matched to a gene: 6. The CDR3 extends over 13 amino acids. The germline V gene encodes CDR1 SQVTM and CDR2 ANQGSEA. The CDR3 reads CSVVDREGEKLFF. CDR3 coding DNA: TGCAGCGTTGTCGACAGGGAGGGTGAAAAACTGTTTTTT.

Only a few counts were recorded for this clonotype. The gene calls are TRBV29-1 and TRBJ2-2; D not certain. Germline assignment: CDR1 SQVTM and CDR2 ANQGSEA. The CDR3 length is 13 residues. The ends were cut back, 2 bases at V and 1 base at J, with 5 bases in the middle. This chain's CDR3 is CSVELENTGELFF. The CDR3 nucleotides read TGCAGCGTTGAACTCGAGAACACCGGGGAGCTGTTTTTT.

As DNA, the CDR3 is TGTGCCAGCAGCGCCACCCAGGGAGCCGGGCCGTGGTGGAACTACGAGCAGTACGTC. This translates into CASSATQGAGPWWNYEQYV. The rearrangement links TRBV2 to TRBJ2-7, with D tentatively TRBD1 or TRBD2 (5 bases each). V gave up 6 bases and J gave up 3 bases, with 30 bases separating them. Germline assignment: CDR1 SNHLY and CDR2 FYNNEI. The CDR3 contains 19 residues.

The table lists this clonotype with a few counts. The chain has TRBV6-5 and TRBJ1-3; 7 positions agree with TRBD1. CDR3 length: 15 amino acids. CDR1 is MNHEY and CDR2 is SVGAGI in the germline V gene. V trimming: 0 bases; J trimming: 4 bases; junction bases outside the gene matches: 3. CDR3 sequence (DNA): TGTGCCAGCAGTTACTCGACAGGGATAGGAAACACCATATATTTT. This encodes CASSYSTGIGNTIYF.

The V and J genes are TRBV2 and TRBJ2-7; the D gene is possibly TRBD2 (6 bases). The length of the CDR3 is 11 residues. V was clipped by 4 bases and J by 10 bases, with 11 bases between them. From germline, CDR1 is SNHLY and CDR2 FYNNEI. CDR3 sequence: CASSALAQQYF. The CDR3 bases are TGTGCCAGCAGTGCCCTAGCGCAACAGTACTTC.

This chain joins TRBV27 and TRBJ1-5; 8 bases are shared with TRBD1. Germline V lookup: CDR1 MNHEY, CDR2 SMNVEV (reference sequence). V was pared by 6 bases and J by 5 bases, with 12 bases of the junction left unmatched. The CDR3 spans 16 residues. CDR3 amino acids: CASRPGRTGPDQPQHF. CDR3 nucleotide sequence: TGTGCCAGCAGACCCGGCCGGACAGGGCCGGATCAGCCCCAGCATTTT.

This clonotype was found a few times. V gene TRBV20-1 combines with J gene TRBJ1-1, with 8 positions matching TRBD1. CDR3 length: 14 amino acids. In germline, CDR1 is DFQATT, CDR2 SNEGSKA (reference sequence). After removal of 5 bases from V and 7 bases from J, the junction contained 12 bases not matched to a gene. Written as DNA, the CDR3 is TGCAGTGCTTTCGGACTGGACAGGGCTGTTGAAGCTTTCTTT. Its translation is CSAFGLDRAVEAFF.

This clonotype appeared many times. The chain combines TRBV10-3 with TRBJ1-1, with 9 bases lining up with TRBD1. The germline V gene has CDR1 ENHRY and CDR2 SYGVKD. The V gene end was trimmed by 2 bases and the J gene end by 1 base; junction bases not matched to a gene: 2. The CDR3 runs 15 residues. The CDR3 DNA follows: TGTGCCATCAGTGAGGCGGGACAGGGGAACACTGAAGCTTTCTTT. This encodes CAISEAGQGNTEAFF.

In this sample, this clonotype turned up many times. The chain has TRBV3-1 and TRBJ1-2; D gene uncertain. Germline assignment: CDR1 LGHDT and CDR2 YNNKEL (reference sequence). The CDR3 has 16 residues. V was cut by 1 base and J by 2 bases, with 14 bases left in between. CDR3 bases: TGTGCCAGCAGCCAAGCCAGAGGAGAACTAAACTATGGCTACACCTTC. It is translated as CASSQARGELNYGYTF.

This clonotype was counted at least ten times. V usage is TRBV30 and J usage is TRBJ2-1; D possibly corresponds to TRBD2 (6 bases). The CDR3 loop spans 13 amino acids. Germline V gene data show CDR1 as GTSNPN and CDR2 as SVGIG (reference sequence). Trimming took off 0 bases at V and 10 bases at J, with 13 bases between the two ends. The CDR3 here is CAWSVRGTAEQFF. The CDR3 nucleotides are TGTGCCTGGAGTGTACGGGGGACCGCAGAGCAGTTCTTC. Full variable domain (rest looked up from reference TRBV30 and TRBJ2-1): SQTIHQWPATLVQPVGSPLSLECTVEGTSNPNLYWYRQAAGRGLQLLFYSVGIGQISSEVPQNLSASRPQDRQFILSSKKLLLSDSGFYLCAWSVRGTAEQFFGPGTRLTVL.

This clonotype showed up many times. The V call is TRBV12-5, the J call TRBJ2-3; 7 positions match TRBD1. Germline CDR1 LGHNT, CDR2 FRNRAP. The length of the CDR3 is 15 residues. Unmatched junction bases numbered 8, after V lost 6 bases and J lost 2 bases. The CDR3 reads CASGPTGALTDTQYF. CDR3 DNA sequence: TGTGCTAGTGGGCCAACAGGGGCCCTCACAGATACGCAGTATTTT. Drawing the rest from reference TRBV12-5 and TRBJ2-3, the complete variable domain is DARVTQTPRHKVTEMGQEVTMRCQPILGHNTVFWYRQTMMQGLELLAYFRNRAPLDDSGMPKDRFSAEMPDATLATLKIQPSEPRDSAVYFCASGPTGALTDTQYFGPGTRLTVL.

This clonotype was detected a few times. CDR3 amino acids: CASSVARQYNEQFF. The CDR3 DNA reads as TGTGCCAGCAGCGTAGCCCGACAGTACAATGAGCAGTTCTTC. The J gene is TRBJ2-1, the V gene TRBV9; D is perhaps TRBD1 (5 bases). The CDR3 sequence is 14 residues long. Germline V gene lookup returns CDR1 SGDLS and CDR2 YYNGEE. V was pared by 0 bases and J by 4 bases, with 8 bases between.

This chain links TRBV28 with TRBJ2-7; 9 bases agree with TRBD1. Germline V gives CDR1 MDHEN, CDR2 SYDVKM. CDR3 size: 15 residues. With V trimmed by 6 bases and J by 3 bases, 9 bases remained unmatched. The DNA of the CDR3 is TGTGCCAGCAGGCCCGGGACAGGGAAAAACTACGAGCAGTACGTC. It translates to CASRPGTGKNYEQYV.

The chain couples TRBV19 to TRBJ1-2; weak D call: TRBD1 (6 bases). Germline V gene sequence: CDR1 LNHDA, CDR2 SQIVND (reference sequence). V was trimmed by 4 bases and J by 6 bases, leaving 18 bases between them. There are 15 residues in the CDR3. This CDR3 reads CASSKPQGEMNGYTF. In DNA, the CDR3 is TGTGCCAGTAGTAAACCACAGGGTGAGATGAATGGCTACACCTTC. The whole variable domain, filled in from reference TRBV19 and TRBJ1-2, reads DGGITQSPKYLFRKEGQNVTLSCEQNLNHDAMYWYRQDPGQGLRLIYYSQIVNDFQKGDIAEGYSVSREKKESFPLTVTSAQKNPTAFYLCASSKPQGEMNGYTFGSGTRLTVV.